The sequence of this T cell receptor beta chain was determined in a study of CD4 and CD8 cells across lung adenocarcinoma regions. Donors had localized lung adenocarcinoma, a non-small cell lung cancer. TCRdb itself ran the PCR reads through MiXCR, one entry per CDR3 protein. The profile covers some 25,000 distinct CDR3 sequences, with around 50% appearing a single time and around 50% taken by the ten largest. V gave up 11 bases and J gave up 4 bases; unmatched junction bases: 14. Germline CDR1 reads ENHRY; CDR2 reads SYGVKD. The CDR3 extends over 15 amino acids. Sequenced: CD8+ T cells from the center of a lung tumor. V usage is TRBV10-3 and J usage is TRBJ2-3, with 8 bases lining up with TRBD2. The clonotype originates from a male donor with lung adenocarcinoma. The CD4 and CD8 labels of this study may be unreliable. In nucleotides, the CDR3 is TGTGCCGCCGCTCATGAGAGCGGGAGATCAGATACGCAGTATTTT. Its protein is CAAAHESGRSDTQYF.